The 12 T cell receptor beta chains given below trace back to one sample, sequenced in a study of PD-1 blockade in classical Hodgkin lymphoma. Every patient was affected by relapse after autologous stem cell transplantation, while exposure to brentuximab vedotin was not uniform. Libraries were prepared by immunoSEQ multiplex PCR; TCRdb keeps only in-frame clonotypes and omits some of them. Among roughly 60,000 clones listed, over 85% were seen once. Source: peripheral blood mononuclear cells (PBMCs), taken at baseline. These receptors all stem from a human donor with classical Hodgkin lymphoma.

The V call is TRBV2, the J call TRBJ2-3; a weak D match, TRBD2 (5 bases). The V gene's germline CDR1 is SNHLY and CDR2 FYNNEI. This CDR3 region has 13 residues. The V and J ends lost 8 bases and 8 bases respectively, with 17 bases between them. The CDR3 nucleotides read TGTGCCAGCGGTCCCGTGACTATTACTACGCAGTATTTT. It yields the protein CASGPVTITTQYF.

For the CDR3, the DNA is TGCGCCAGCAGCTTGGAGGCGGGATCATCCGGGGAGCTGTTTTTT. Protein sequence: CASSLEAGSSGELFF. The chain links TRBV5-1 to TRBJ2-2; the D gene is possibly TRBD2 (6 bases). From germline, CDR1 is SGHRS and CDR2 YFSETQ. V was shortened by 0 bases and J by 6 bases, with 12 bases between the two germline ends. This CDR3 is built from 15 residues.

The chain recombines TRBV5-5 with TRBJ2-1; D not resolved. Germline V CDR1 and CDR2: SGHKS, YYEKEE (reference sequence). Trimming took off 0 bases at V and 9 bases at J, with 10 bases between the two ends. This CDR3 comprises 13 residues. The CDR3 coding sequence is TGTGCCAGCAGCTTGGGCTCGGTGACTGAGCAGTTCTTC. Encoded protein: CASSLGSVTEQFF. Combining the CDR3 with reference TRBV5-5 and TRBJ2-1 gives the whole variable domain DAGVTQSPTHLIKTRGQQVTLRCSPISGHKSVSWYQQVLGQGPQFIFQYYEKEERGRGNFPDRFSARQFPNYSSELNVNALLLGDSALYLCASSLGSVTEQFFGPGTRLTVL.

This chain links TRBV29-1 with TRBJ2-7; D gene uncertain. Trimming left V 1 base short and J 4 bases short, with 17 bases between. The V gene's germline CDR1 is SQVTM and CDR2 ANQGSEA. The CDR3 sequence is 15 residues long. In nucleotides, the CDR3 is TGCAGCGTTGAAGTCCCACAAGGAACCATTTACGAGCAGTACTTC. This sequence encodes CSVEVPQGTIYEQYF.

This rearrangement joins TRBV19 to TRBJ2-1; 11 bases line up with TRBD2. The CDR3 runs to 16 residues. The V and J ends lost 5 bases and 7 bases, in that order; junction bases with no gene match: 10. Per germline, CDR1 LNHDA and CDR2 SQIVND (reference sequence). This CDR3 is CASSSPLAGGRNEQFF. The DNA of the CDR3 is TGTGCCAGTAGTTCTCCTCTAGCGGGAGGAAGGAATGAGCAGTTCTTC.

The CDR3 reads CASSLEPTSGTRTDTQYF. DNA of the CDR3: TGCGCCAGCAGCTTGGAGCCGACTAGCGGGACCCGCACAGATACGCAGTATTTT. J is TRBJ2-3 and V is TRBV5-1, with 11 bases identical to TRBD2. The CDR3 contains 18 residues. The germline V gene has CDR1 SGHRS and CDR2 YFSETQ. The J segment lost 1 base and the V segment lost 0 bases, leaving 7 bases of the junction unmatched. Based on the CDR3 plus reference TRBV5-1 and TRBJ2-3, the full variable domain is KAGVTQTPRYLIKTRGQQVTLSCSPISGHRSVSWYQQTPGQGLQFLFEYFSETQRNKGNFPGRFSGRQFSNSRSEMNVSTLELGDSALYLCASSLEPTSGTRTDTQYFGPGTRLTVL.

The chain employs TRBV7-2 and TRBJ2-1, with D possibly TRBD2 on 5 matching bases. Germline CDR1 and CDR2: SGHTA and FQGNSA. With 2 bases removed from V and 0 bases from J, the gap between germline ends came to 14 bases. The CDR3 length is 17 residues. DNA of the CDR3: TGTGCCAGCAGCTTAATCGTGGTGGGGAGCTCCTACAATGAGCAGTTCTTC. Its translation is CASSLIVVGSSYNEQFF.

The chain links TRBV18 to TRBJ1-5; D is undetermined. The CDR3 length is 12 residues. The germline gives CDR1 KGHSH, CDR2 LQKENI. Trimming stripped 3 bases from V and 4 bases from J, with 4 bases between. The CDR3 DNA follows: TGTGCCAGCTCACCGCAGAATCAGCCCCAGCATTTT. Its translation: CASSPQNQPQHF. The whole variable domain, filled in from reference TRBV18 and TRBJ1-5, reads NAGVMQNPRHLVRRRGQEARLRCSPMKGHSHVYWYRQLPEEGLKFMVYLQKENIIDESGMPKERFSAEFPKEGPSILRIQQVVRGDSAAYFCASSPQNQPQHFGDGTRLSIL.

The chain has TRBV4-2 and TRBJ2-1, with D possibly TRBD2 on 5 matching bases. The CDR3 length is 17 residues. V was shortened by 1 base and J by 2 bases, with 15 bases between the two germline ends. Germline CDR1 LGHNA, CDR2 YNFKEQ. Here the CDR3 DNA reads TGTGCCAGCAGCCAAGCGGGTGGAGCGGAGCCCTACAATGAGCAGTTCTTC. Protein product: CASSQAGGAEPYNEQFF.

The gene calls are TRBV27 and TRBJ1-2; D is perhaps TRBD1 (5 bases). Per germline, CDR1 MNHEY and CDR2 SMNVEV (reference sequence). This CDR3 comprises 15 residues. The V gene lost 1 base and the J gene lost 8 bases, with 17 bases spanning the gap. The CDR3 spells CASSLYPGQGEGYTF. CDR3 DNA: TGTGCCAGCAGTTTATACCCCGGCCAGGGCGAGGGCTACACCTTC.

The chain combines TRBV18 with TRBJ2-7; D may match TRBD1 or TRBD2 (6 bases each). The CDR3 has 15 amino acids. With 6 bases removed from V and 0 bases from J, the gap between germline ends came to 15 bases. CDR1 KGHSH and CDR2 LQKENI come from the germline V gene. CDR3 region: CASSPGEVDSYEQYF. The CDR3 DNA reads as TGTGCCAGCTCCCCAGGGGAGGTGGACTCCTACGAGCAGTACTTC.

The CDR3 loop is CAVGGIYNEQFF. The CDR3 DNA sequence: TGCGCCGTGGGAGGGATATACAATGAGCAGTTCTTC. The V call is TRBV29-1, the J call TRBJ2-1, with 7 bases identical to TRBD2. From germline, CDR1 is SQVTM and CDR2 ANQGSEA. This CDR3 is 12 amino acids long.